This T cell receptor (beta chain) was identified during a study of regulatory T cells in long-lasting Graves disease. This clonotype was observed many times. As yet, its antigen is unknown. Points from the study as a whole: Sharing of public clonotypes was greater in persistent patients (roughly 2,600) than in new patients (almost 1,000). There was favoring of TRBV28, TRBJ1-2 and TRBJ2-5 in persistent disease.

Time point in this sample: newly diagnosed GD, antithyroid drugs for less than 3 months. RNA extracted from PBMCs served as the sequencing template. Germline assignment: CDR1 LGHDT and CDR2 YNNKEL (reference sequence). This CDR3 spans 13 amino acids. Unmatched junction bases numbered 4, after V lost 4 bases and J lost 5 bases. The authors built TCR beta libraries using iRepertoire HTBI primers and Arm-PCR of CDR3 regions. TCRdb called the multiplex PCR reads again in MiXCR, with one record for every CDR3 protein. This table has approximately 360,000 distinct CDR3 sequences, roughly 10% appearing once. These data also featured in a second study, about T cells in Graves' hyperthyroidism and ophthalmopathy. That work adds: Within blood appeared most thyroid clonotypes that had expanded above 0.001. Ophthalmopathy was separated from stable hyperthyroidism by a 13 V-J model.

The J gene is TRBJ2-5, the V gene TRBV3-1; 7 nucleotides align to TRBD2. Source: peripheral blood mononuclear cells (PBMCs), taken at new diagnosis, from a patient treated with antithyroid drugs. The origin of this receptor is a woman under 30 with Graves disease. The chain's CDR3 is CASSPGGLETQYF. In DNA, the CDR3 is TGTGCCAGCAGCCCGGGAGGTCTGGAGACCCAGTACTTC.